Only one count was recorded for the clone carrying this TCR beta chain. Here immunoSEQ multiplex PCR was the method, and the copy in TCRdb shows in-frame clones only, minus some. The sample lists about 50,000 clones; about 79% were seen once. These data belong to a study of fetal regulatory T cell absence and autoimmunity. CDR1 and CDR2 from the germline V gene are SGHVS and FQNEAQ. The junction had 0 bases not matched to a gene; V was cut back by 4 bases and J by 4 bases. The CDR3 sequence is 15 residues long. This TCR was sampled from a newborn boy with IPEX syndrome. The chain has TRBV7-8 and TRBJ2-1, with 14 bases fitting TRBD2. The sample was cord blood. CDR3 bases: TGTGCCAGCAGCTGGACTAGCGGGGGGTACAATGAGCAGTTCTTC. Translation: CASSWTSGGYNEQFF.